A selection of T cell receptor beta chains follows, all from one sample in a study of cytomegalovirus exposure and HLA in healthy donors. The assay was immunoSEQ multiplex PCR, and TCRdb's table has in-frame clones only and misses some. Among about 200,000 clones listed, roughly an eighth were seen once. The specimen sequenced was PBMCs. Receptors were obtained from a man in his forties or fifties in good health and CMV-seropositive. CDR3s include the opening cysteine and the closing phenylalanine or tryptophan. D genes are given only for firm matches. The listing skips clone size in some rows; elsewhere it reads once, few, many or a size class.

j_call: TRBJ2-2
d_call: TRBD1
v_call: TRBV5-4
clone_size: few
cdr3_nt: TGTGCCAGCAGCTGGGGACAGGGGAACACCGGGGAGCTGTTTTTT
cdr3_aa: CASSWGQGNTGELFF

j_call: TRBJ1-1
d_call: TRBD1
v_call: TRBV5-1
clone_size: -
cdr3_nt: TGCGCCAGCAGCGGGGACAGGGTTAACACTGAAGCTTTCTTT
cdr3_aa: CASSGDRVNTEAFF

j_call: TRBJ2-4
d_call: TRBD2
v_call: TRBV6-5
clone_size: -
cdr3_nt: TGTGCCAGCAGTTACGGACCAGCTCCGGGGGGCATTCAGTACTTC
cdr3_aa: CASSYGPAPGGIQYF

j_call: TRBJ2-1
d_call: TRBD1
v_call: TRBV11-3
clone_size: -
cdr3_nt: TGTGCCAGCAGCTTAGATAACAGGGGTTCCGACAATGAGCAGTTCTTC
cdr3_aa: CASSLDNRGSDNEQFF

j_call: TRBJ1-1
d_call: TRBD1
v_call: TRBV7-9
clone_size: -
cdr3_nt: TGTGCCAGCAGCCCCCGAGGGGGCGGGTTTGACACTGAAGCTTTCTTT
cdr3_aa: CASSPRGGGFDTEAFF

j_call: TRBJ1-1
d_call: TRBD1
v_call: TRBV18
clone_size: few
cdr3_nt: TGTGCCAGCTCACCCGGGACAGGAATCACTGAAGCTTTCTTT
cdr3_aa: CASSPGTGITEAFF

j_call: TRBJ1-1
d_call: TRBD1
v_call: TRBV11-2
clone_size: few
cdr3_nt: TGTGCCAGCAGCTTAGTACAGGGGACTGAAGCTTTCTTT
cdr3_aa: CASSLVQGTEAFF

j_call: TRBJ2-1
d_call: -
v_call: TRBV7-6
clone_size: -
cdr3_nt: TGTGCCAGCAGCTTAGCAAGGCTAGGCCATGAGCAGTTCTTC
cdr3_aa: CASSLARLGHEQFF

j_call: TRBJ2-3
d_call: -
v_call: TRBV15
clone_size: few
cdr3_nt: TGTGCCACCAGCCCCGGGACTCAAAATCTAGATACGCAGTATTTT
cdr3_aa: CATSPGTQNLDTQYF

j_call: TRBJ2-1
d_call: TRBD1
v_call: TRBV29-1
clone_size: few
cdr3_nt: TGCAGCGCCGGACAGGGGCCATTAAATGAGCAGTTCTTC
cdr3_aa: CSAGQGPLNEQFF

j_call: TRBJ2-2
d_call: TRBD2
v_call: TRBV6-4
clone_size: few
cdr3_nt: TGTGCCAGCAGGACTAGCGGGGACACCGGGGAGCTGTTTTTT
cdr3_aa: CASRTSGDTGELFF

j_call: TRBJ2-3
d_call: -
v_call: TRBV7-8
clone_size: -
cdr3_nt: TGTGCCAGCAGCTTTACGAGCGATACGCAGTATTTT
cdr3_aa: CASSFTSDTQYF

j_call: TRBJ2-5
d_call: TRBD1
v_call: TRBV9
clone_size: -
cdr3_nt: TGTGCCAGCAGCGTTGGGACAGATCAAGAGACCCAGTACTTC
cdr3_aa: CASSVGTDQETQYF

j_call: TRBJ1-6
d_call: TRBD1
v_call: TRBV5-6
clone_size: -
cdr3_nt: TGTGCCGGCAGCCCCCGGGAAACAGGGGTTTCCTATAATTCACCCCTCCACTTT
cdr3_aa: CAGSPRETGVSYNSPLHF

j_call: TRBJ1-4
d_call: -
v_call: TRBV2
clone_size: -
cdr3_nt: TGTGCCAGCAGGGAGGGGAAGCGAAAACTGTTTTTT
cdr3_aa: CASREGKRKLFF

j_call: TRBJ1-3
d_call: TRBD1
v_call: TRBV4-2
clone_size: -
cdr3_nt: TGTGCCAGCAGCCCCACGGACAGGGCTGGAAACACCATATATTTT
cdr3_aa: CASSPTDRAGNTIYF

j_call: TRBJ2-3
d_call: -
v_call: TRBV28
clone_size: -
cdr3_nt: TGTGCCAGCAGTCAGGGATCCGAGCATACGCAGTATTTT
cdr3_aa: CASSQGSEHTQYF

j_call: TRBJ2-2
d_call: TRBD1
v_call: TRBV19
clone_size: -
cdr3_nt: TGTGCCAGTACCCGGGACAGGGTCACCGGGGAGCTGTTTTTT
cdr3_aa: CASTRDRVTGELFF

j_call: TRBJ1-4
d_call: TRBD1
v_call: TRBV27
clone_size: -
cdr3_nt: TGTGCCAGCAGTCGACAGGGTCATAATGAAAAACTGTTTTTT
cdr3_aa: CASSRQGHNEKLFF

j_call: TRBJ1-6
d_call: -
v_call: TRBV11-3
clone_size: -
cdr3_nt: TGTGCCAGCAGCGTTCTACCGGGACTGGGAAATTCACCCCTCCACTTT
cdr3_aa: CASSVLPGLGNSPLHF

j_call: TRBJ1-4
d_call: -
v_call: TRBV18
clone_size: few
cdr3_nt: TGTGCCAGCTCACCACTTCACAGGGCGGATGAAAAACTGTTTTTT
cdr3_aa: CASSPLHRADEKLFF

j_call: TRBJ2-2
d_call: -
v_call: TRBV30
clone_size: -
cdr3_nt: TGTGCCTGGGCCTATGGCGGGGTCGCCGGGGAGCTGTTTTTT
cdr3_aa: CAWAYGGVAGELFF

j_call: TRBJ2-1
d_call: TRBD2
v_call: TRBV5-4
clone_size: few
cdr3_nt: TGTGCCAGCAGCTCTGTAGCGGGGGGGGCCCCCTACAATGAGCAGTTCTTC
cdr3_aa: CASSSVAGGAPYNEQFF

j_call: TRBJ2-1
d_call: TRBD2
v_call: TRBV7-2
clone_size: -
cdr3_nt: TGTGCCAGCAGCACGCCAGCGGGGGGAGGGTCCTACAATGAGCAGTTCTTC
cdr3_aa: CASSTPAGGGSYNEQFF

j_call: TRBJ1-5
d_call: TRBD1
v_call: TRBV7-2
clone_size: once
cdr3_nt: TGTGCCAGCAGCTACAGGGGGGATCAGCCCCAGCATTTT
cdr3_aa: CASSYRGDQPQHF

j_call: TRBJ1-5
d_call: -
v_call: TRBV6-5
clone_size: few
cdr3_nt: TGTGCCAGCAGCTTCGACAGAAGCAATCAGCCCCAGCATTTT
cdr3_aa: CASSFDRSNQPQHF

j_call: TRBJ1-5
d_call: TRBD1
v_call: TRBV6-1
clone_size: -
cdr3_nt: TGTGCCAGCAGGGGGACGACAGGGTTCCAGCCCCAGCATTTT
cdr3_aa: CASRGTTGFQPQHF

j_call: TRBJ1-1
d_call: -
v_call: TRBV19
clone_size: -
cdr3_nt: TGTGCCAGTAGTACACGGTTACAGGAGCTGAACACTGAAGCTTTCTTT
cdr3_aa: CASSTRLQELNTEAFF

j_call: TRBJ1-4
d_call: TRBD1
v_call: TRBV9
clone_size: few
cdr3_nt: TGTGCCAGCAGCGTAGTGCCGGGACAGGCTCTGGGAAATGAAAAACTGTTTTTT
cdr3_aa: CASSVVPGQALGNEKLFF

j_call: TRBJ1-1
d_call: -
v_call: TRBV10-2
clone_size: -
cdr3_nt: TGCGCCAGCAGCCCTTCTGGGGGCCAGGGAAACACTGAAGCTTTCTTT
cdr3_aa: CASSPSGGQGNTEAFF

j_call: TRBJ1-1
d_call: -
v_call: TRBV6-1
clone_size: -
cdr3_nt: TGTGCCAGCAGTGAATACGGACAGTTGAACACTGAAGCTTTCTTT
cdr3_aa: CASSEYGQLNTEAFF

j_call: TRBJ1-2
d_call: -
v_call: TRBV7-2
clone_size: few
cdr3_nt: TGTGCCAGCAGCTTGGCAGGAAACTATGGCTACACCTTC
cdr3_aa: CASSLAGNYGYTF

j_call: TRBJ1-2
d_call: TRBD1
v_call: TRBV28
clone_size: -
cdr3_nt: TGTGCCAGCAGTGCAGGGGGGACTTACTATGGCTACACCTTC
cdr3_aa: CASSAGGTYYGYTF

j_call: TRBJ1-2
d_call: -
v_call: TRBV6-6
clone_size: few
cdr3_nt: TGTGCCAGCAGCCCACGTGCAGCAGGAGGCTACACCTTC
cdr3_aa: CASSPRAAGGYTF

j_call: TRBJ1-2
d_call: -
v_call: TRBV28
clone_size: few
cdr3_nt: TGTGCCAGCAGTTTTGGCAATAACTATGGCTACACCTTC
cdr3_aa: CASSFGNNYGYTF

j_call: TRBJ1-4
d_call: -
v_call: TRBV7-9
clone_size: few
cdr3_nt: TGTGCCAGCAGCTCCCTAGGGGGGGCTAATGAAAAACTGTTTTTT
cdr3_aa: CASSSLGGANEKLFF

j_call: TRBJ1-1
d_call: -
v_call: TRBV2
clone_size: few
cdr3_nt: TGTGCCAGCAGTGAAAACGGGGTGAAAGCTTTCTTT
cdr3_aa: CASSENGVKAFF

j_call: TRBJ1-1
d_call: TRBD1
v_call: TRBV19
clone_size: few
cdr3_nt: TGTGCCACCAAAACCCGGGGACAGATGAACACTGAAGCTTTCTTT
cdr3_aa: CATKTRGQMNTEAFF

j_call: TRBJ2-5
d_call: TRBD1
v_call: TRBV7-9
clone_size: -
cdr3_nt: TGTGCCAGCAGCTTAGAGGGACAGGAACAAGAGACCCAGTACTTC
cdr3_aa: CASSLEGQEQETQYF

j_call: TRBJ1-2
d_call: -
v_call: TRBV28
clone_size: -
cdr3_nt: TGTGCCAGCAGAGAGGCAGACTATGGCTACACCTTC
cdr3_aa: CASREADYGYTF

j_call: TRBJ2-5
d_call: -
v_call: TRBV7-9
clone_size: -
cdr3_nt: TGTGCCAGCAGCTTCCCCTGGGGAGCCCAAGAGACCCAGTACTTC
cdr3_aa: CASSFPWGAQETQYF